This passage covers 6 T cell receptor beta chains from one sample sequenced in a study of a mutant IDH1 vaccine in newly diagnosed glioma. The protocol was immunoSEQ multiplex PCR, while the TCRdb copy is restricted to in-frame clones and leaves out a portion. The table lists 15,000 to 20,000 clones, just under 97% of them singletons. Time point denoted: baseline, week 1 (first vaccination visit). Treatment of the sample: pre-vaccination baseline after standard-of-care therapy. The sequenced sample was peripheral blood mononuclear cells (PBMCs), obtained from a glioma patient treated with radiotherapy, temozolomide or both. These receptors all come from a woman aged 18-35 years with glioma. Some clones in this sample may be carry-over from other donors' samples.

The genes are TRBV5-5 and TRBJ1-1; no definite D call. CDR1 is SGHKS and CDR2 is YYEKEE in the germline V gene (reference sequence). The CDR3 is made up of 13 amino acids. The V end was cut by 2 bases, the J end by 1 base, with 6 bases between. The chain's CDR3 is CASSFGPNTEAFF. The CDR3 DNA reads as TGTGCCAGCAGCTTCGGACCGAACACTGAAGCTTTCTTT.

This chain links TRBV6-5 with TRBJ2-4; D uncertain. Germline values: CDR1 MNHEY, CDR2 SVGAGI. The germline V and J ends were trimmed by 5 bases and 5 bases, with 10 bases remaining between them. The CDR3 is 13 residues long. In DNA form, the CDR3 reads TGTGCCAGCAGTACGGTTATCCAAAACATTCAGTACTTC. Amino acid sequence: CASSTVIQNIQYF.

V usage is TRBV18 and J usage is TRBJ2-5; D gene unclear. V shed 2 bases and J shed 2 bases, with 6 bases lying between them. Germline V lookup: CDR1 KGHSH, CDR2 LQKENI. The CDR3 sequence is 13 residues long. CDR3 nucleotides: TGTGCCAGCTCACCAATGACACAAGAGACCCAGTACTTC. Translated: CASSPMTQETQYF.

The chain is built from TRBV7-8 and TRBJ2-7; TRBD1 might be the D (6 bases). CDR3 length equals 14 residues. The germline V gene encodes CDR1 SGHVS and CDR2 FQNEAQ. V lost 4 bases and J 0 bases, leaving 10 bases between the germline ends. The CDR3 reads CASSSTGFSYEQYF. The CDR3 DNA is TGTGCCAGCAGCTCGACAGGATTCTCCTACGAGCAGTACTTC.

This rearrangement joins TRBV20-1 to TRBJ2-5; D uncertain. The CDR3 has 11 residues. Trimming removed 3 bases from V and 5 bases from J, with 7 bases in between. Germline loops: CDR1 DFQATT, CDR2 SNEGSKA (reference sequence). The CDR3 spells CSARLWETQYF. Written as DNA, the CDR3 is TGCAGTGCTAGGCTGTGGGAGACCCAGTACTTC.

The chain employs TRBV19 and TRBJ2-2; D might be TRBD1 (7 bases). CDR3 length equals 13 residues. Germline values: CDR1 LNHDA, CDR2 SQIVND (reference sequence). Between the trimmed V and J ends, which lost 6 bases and 5 bases, there was a span of 10 bases. The CDR3 here is CASSRGDTGELFF. The CDR3 DNA reads as TGTGCCAGTAGCAGGGGGGATACCGGGGAGCTGTTTTTT.